This TCR beta chain emerged from a study of cytomegalovirus exposure and HLA in healthy donors. Germline V gene data show CDR1 as KGHSH and CDR2 as LQKENI. Losses at the gene ends were 4 bases for V and 8 bases for J; bases not matched to a gene: 10. CDR3 length: 14 amino acids. Primers included in the PCR were 60 Vbeta and 13 Jbeta primers. Generated by immunoSEQ multiplex PCR, the TCRdb table keeps only in-frame clones and is missing some. Here the sample spans about 130,000 clones, 81% being singletons. The sequencing input was PBMCs. This clonotype was sampled from a man in his late teens or twenties in good health and CMV-seropositive. The chain couples TRBV18 to TRBJ1-1; 7 bases are shared with TRBD1. As DNA, the CDR3 is TGTGCCAGCTCACAAACCCGGGACAGTATAGAAGCTTTCTTT. Residues: CASSQTRDSIEAFF.